This T cell receptor beta chain was retrieved from a study of cytomegalovirus exposure and HLA in healthy donors. CDR1 is LNHNV and CDR2 is YYDKDF in the germline V gene (reference sequence). This CDR3 is built from 12 residues. PCR was performed using 60 Vbeta and 13 Jbeta primers. Produced via immunoSEQ multiplex PCR; TCRdb's table is partial and in-frame only. The sample has about 150,000 clones, around two thirds seen once. The chain recombines TRBV15 with TRBJ2-5; D is unresolved. The J call is in doubt because the DNA end fits TRBJ2-7 better. This TCR was sampled from a young man in good health and CMV-seropositive. Sequenced material: PBMCs. The CDR3 region is CATSRDGREQYF. As DNA, the CDR3 is TGTGCCACCAGCAGAGATGGGCGCGAGCAGTACTTC.